This TCR beta chain was identified in a study of blood T cell repertoires in COVID-19. Overall study: Donors in the United States, Italy and Spain gave samples during acute or convalescent COVID-19. Nucleic acid was either cDNA or gDNA, and it came from T cells, B-cell-depleted T cells, or PBMCs.

The V gene's germline CDR1 is LNHDA and CDR2 SQIVND (reference sequence). The CDR3 runs to 15 residues. J gave up 1 base and V 6 bases, and 9 bases lay outside the gene matches. Produced via immunoSEQ multiplex PCR; TCRdb's table is partial and in-frame only. The top ten hold more than 3% of the sample, which has hundreds of thousands of clones, 88% seen once. Sequenced sample: peripheral blood. V is TRBV19 and J is TRBJ2-7; 7 bases fit TRBD1. The sequence was collected from a woman aged 50 to 60 with active or convalescent COVID-19. CDR3: CASRQTGVGSYEQYF. The CDR3 DNA reads TGTGCCAGTAGACAAACAGGGGTAGGTTCCTACGAGCAGTACTTC.